The present T cell receptor (beta chain) was sequenced within a study of control samples from healthy donors and cancer patients. The CDR3 totals 16 residues. The V and J ends lost 1 base and 4 bases respectively, with 16 bases between them. CDR1 is SGHAT, CDR2 FQNNGV, per germline. Using immunoSEQ multiplex PCR, the repertoire was profiled, and TCRdb retains in-frame clones only, with some absent. The repertoire holds around 80,000 clones, with approximately 89% as singletons. This TCR came from a man aged 50-60 years in good health. Sequencing input: blood. This chain links TRBV11-2 with TRBJ1-2; possible D gene TRBD1, 5 bases. The CDR3 bases are TGTGCCAGCAGCTTAGGGGCAGCTGCTAGGGGCTATGGCTACACCTTC. It is translated as CASSLGAAARGYGYTF.